This entry is about one TCR beta chain. This sample is drawn from a study of T-cell reconstitution after alpha-beta-depleted transplantation in children. This CDR3 is 16 amino acids long. Germline loops: CDR1 SGHTA, CDR2 FQGNSA. The trim removed 5 bases at V and 1 base at J, leaving 8 bases unmatched. Using unique molecular identifiers, the investigators prepared the TCRbeta library. TCRdb used MiXCR to reprocess the PCR reads, holding one entry per CDR3 protein. The data show 360,000 or so distinct CDR3 sequences, with 20% seen just once and about 3.8% held by the top ten. The origin of this receptor is a human donor who donated a stem cell graft to a child with acute myeloid leukemia. The V and J genes are TRBV7-2 and TRBJ2-3; 8 nucleotides match TRBD1. Sequences were derived from PBMCs from the stem cell graft donor, sampled from the stem cell graft. The DNA for the CDR3 is TGTGCCAGCAGCACTTCAGGGGGCGCGGGCACAGATACGCAGTATTTT. This encodes CASSTSGGAGTDTQYF.